The clone carrying this T cell receptor (beta chain) was counted once. What it recognizes is unknown. Described time point: week 11, during vaccination. All doses held 300 ug of mutant IDH1 20-mer peptide, with topical imiquimod. This sample was taken from a study of a mutant IDH1 vaccine in newly diagnosed glioma. Study as a whole: Radiotherapy, temozolomide, or both had been given previously, and both were given to most.

Sequencing used immunoSEQ multiplex PCR; TCRdb keeps in-frame clones, though not all of them. Of roughly 60,000 clones listed, 84% are singletons. In germline, CDR1 is LGHNT, CDR2 FRNRAP. V lost 2 bases and J 0 bases, leaving 16 bases between the germline ends. The CDR3 runs 17 residues. The source of this sequence is a man aged 25-45 years with glioma. This chain links TRBV12-5 with TRBJ1-1, with D uncertain. This sample comprised PBMCs, obtained from a glioma patient whose treatment included an IDH1 peptide vaccine. The CDR3 region is CASGLQSRLTLNTEAFF. CDR3 sequence (DNA): TGTGCTAGTGGTTTGCAATCCCGATTAACCCTGAACACTGAAGCTTTCTTT.